Listed below are T cell receptor beta chains from one sample, sequenced in a study of blood T cells in healthy people across ages. TCRdb redid the calling of the 5' RACE reads with MiXCR, one entry per CDR3 protein. The table includes around 990,000 distinct CDR3 sequences, around 27% detected once. The data were also submitted as part of a second study, on T cells of mothers and their children.

Sequencing input: blood. The source is a girl aged 2-10 years in good health. The CDR3 runs from the conserved cysteine through the conserved F or W. Fields, in order: J gene, D gene, clone size, V gene, CDR3 protein, CDR3 DNA. D genes are given only for firm matches. Size tells how often a clone was seen (once, few, many) or the class of an expanded clone, and some rows leave it out.

TRBJ2-3,-,few,TRBV12-3/TRBV12-4,CASTQGVDTQYF,TGTGCCAGCACACAAGGGGTGGATACGCAGTATTTT
TRBJ2-1,-,-,TRBV11-3,CASTPVAHNEQFF,TGTGCCAGCACCCCGGTGGCCCACAATGAGCAGTTCTTC
TRBJ1-5,-,-,TRBV29-1,CSATAGDQPQHF,TGCAGCGCTACAGCAGGGGATCAGCCCCAGCATTTT
TRBJ2-5,TRBD2,few,TRBV7-9,CATQMGTRGEQYF,TGTGCGACACAGATGGGGACTAGAGGGGAGCAGTACTTC
TRBJ1-6,TRBD1,-,TRBV6-2/TRBV6-3,CASTLRDRDNSPLHF,TGCGCCAGCACCTTACGGGACAGGGATAATTCACCCCTCCACTTT
TRBJ2-1,-,many,TRBV4-1,CASSHLEQPWSMGQFF,TGCGCCAGCAGCCATCTCGAACAACCATGGAGCATGGGGCAGTTCTTC
TRBJ2-1,-,few,TRBV29-1,CSAPGPSNEQFF,TGCAGCGCGCCGGGACCGAGCAATGAGCAGTTCTTC
TRBJ1-2,TRBD1,few,TRBV7-9,CASSYLQAGQDICYTF,TGTGCCAGCAGCTATCTCCAGGCGGGACAGGACATTTGCTACACCTTC
TRBJ2-3,TRBD2,-,TRBV20-1,CSASTGLAVTDTQYF,TGCAGTGCTAGTACGGGACTAGCGGTCACAGATACGCAGTATTTT
TRBJ2-5,-,few,TRBV24-1,CATAQNREQYF,TGTGCCACCGCTCAGAATCGGGAGCAGTACTTC
TRBJ1-2,-,-,TRBV29-1,CSDRTIYGYTF,TGCAGCGACCGCACGATCTATGGCTACACCTTC
TRBJ1-4,TRBD1,-,TRBV7-9,CASSQGQLLEFSEKLFF,TGTGCCAGCAGCCAGGGACAGCTCCTAGAGTTTAGTGAAAAACTGTTTTTT
TRBJ2-7,-,few,TRBV28,CASSLLQAYEQYF,TGTGCCAGCAGCCTATTACAAGCCTACGAGCAGTACTTC
TRBJ1-1,-,-,TRBV7-3,CASSSTTDTEAFF,TGTGCCAGCAGCTCCACGACCGACACTGAAGCTTTCTTT
TRBJ2-5,-,-,TRBV19,CASRTGKNQETQYF,TGTGCCAGTAGGACTGGGAAGAACCAAGAGACCCAGTACTTC
TRBJ1-3,-,-,TRBV12-3/TRBV12-4,CASSSSPSSGNTIYF,TGTGCCAGCAGTTCCAGTCCCTCCTCAGGAAACACCATATATTTT
TRBJ2-3,-,-,TRBV7-2,CASTWGHSTDTQYF,TGTGCCAGCACATGGGGGCATAGCACAGATACGCAGTATTTT
TRBJ2-1,-,-,TRBV29-1,CSVEEKRLEQFF,TGCAGCGTTGAAGAAAAGAGGTTAGAGCAGTTCTTC
TRBJ2-5,TRBD1,-,TRBV6-1,CATLNRGRGITPQETQYF,TGTGCCACTTTGAACAGGGGGCGGGGGATTACACCTCAAGAGACCCAGTACTTC
TRBJ2-3,TRBD1,-,TRBV5-5,CASSRYGTGETADTQYF,TGTGCCAGCAGCCGATACGGGACAGGGGAAACGGCAGATACGCAGTATTTT
TRBJ2-1,-,many,TRBV4-1,CASSQDRLAHNEQFF,TGCGCCAGCAGCCAAGATCGACTGGCTCACAATGAGCAGTTCTTC
TRBJ2-5,TRBD1,-,TRBV20-1,CSARSRDRAEETQYF,TGCAGTGCTCGTTCCCGGGACAGGGCCGAAGAGACCCAGTACTTC
TRBJ2-1,TRBD2,-,TRBV3-1,CASSPVVSGRNEQFF,TGTGCCAGCAGCCCGGTCGTCAGCGGGAGAAATGAGCAGTTCTTC
TRBJ1-1,-,-,TRBV7-2,CASSFRQAVNTEAFF,TGTGCCAGCAGCTTTCGACAGGCCGTGAACACTGAAGCTTTCTTT
TRBJ1-1,-,few,TRBV4-3,CASSQDDYRNTEAFF,TGCGCCAGCAGCCAAGATGATTACCGGAACACTGAAGCTTTCTTT
TRBJ2-4,TRBD2,-,TRBV9,CASSVTQGTAGGNQYF,TGTGCCAGCAGCGTGACCCAAGGGACAGCGGGAGGGAATCAGTACTTC
TRBJ2-5,TRBD1,-,TRBV7-2,CTSSYGQARETQYF,TGTACCAGCAGCTATGGACAGGCGCGGGAGACCCAGTACTTC
TRBJ1-1,-,-,TRBV20-1,CSARVDVEAFF,TGCAGTGCTAGAGTCGATGTTGAGGCTTTCTTT
TRBJ2-7,-,-,TRBV29-1,CSVLIGIHRSYEQYF,TGCAGCGTGCTAATAGGGATTCACCGGTCCTACGAGCAGTACTTC
TRBJ1-2,-,-,TRBV24-1,CATSDPGEAGFFGYTF,TGTGCCACCAGCGACCCAGGAGAGGCAGGGTTTTTTGGCTACACCTTC
TRBJ1-1,TRBD1,-,TRBV9,CASSATGRTEAFF,TGTGCCAGCAGCGCGACAGGGAGGACTGAAGCTTTCTTT
TRBJ2-5,-,few,TRBV20-1,CSAYRWRQETQYF,TGCAGTGCGTACCGTTGGAGGCAAGAGACCCAGTACTTC
TRBJ2-5,-,-,TRBV11-2,CASSLVVTPGETQYF,TGCGCCAGCAGCTTAGTGGTGACCCCTGGTGAGACCCAGTACTTC
TRBJ2-7,TRBD1,few,TRBV27,CASSPGGPVYEQYF,TGTGCCAGCAGTCCAGGGGGTCCCGTCTACGAGCAGTACTTC
TRBJ2-7,-,few,TRBV28,CASDRESHEQYF,TGTGCCAGCGACCGGGAATCCCACGAGCAGTACTTC
TRBJ2-1,-,-,TRBV7-9,CASTILLAEQFF,TGTGCCAGCACCATTCTGTTGGCGGAGCAGTTCTTC
TRBJ2-1,-,few,TRBV4-2,CASSRRGGRLYEQFF,TGTGCCAGCAGCCGTCGTGGGGGGAGGTTGTATGAGCAGTTCTTC
TRBJ2-7,-,few,TRBV10-2,CASRPSFDEQYF,TGCGCCAGCAGACCTAGCTTCGACGAGCAGTACTTC
TRBJ1-4,-,few,TRBV7-8,CASSLRPGDRYEKLFF,TGTGCCAGCAGCTTGAGACCGGGAGACAGATATGAAAAACTGTTTTTT
TRBJ1-3,TRBD1,-,TRBV10-3,CATQDRVIGSTGNTIYF,TGTGCCACCCAGGACAGGGTGATCGGGTCCACTGGAAACACCATATATTTT
TRBJ2-7,-,-,TRBV7-2,CASSYLTNGAYEQYF,TGTGCCAGCAGTTACTTGACAAACGGGGCCTACGAGCAGTACTTC
TRBJ1-3,-,-,TRBV20-1,CSARDTGGAGNTIYF,TGCAGTGCTAGAGATACGGGCGGGGCTGGAAACACCATATATTTT